This TCR beta chain was sequenced for a study of blood T cell repertoires in COVID-19. For the study at large: Both acute and convalescent COVID-19 samples were obtained from the United States, Italy and Spain. Sample material is recorded as cDNA or gDNA derived from T cells, B-cell-depleted T cells, or PBMCs.

V lost 0 bases to trimming and J lost 7 bases, with 19 bases between them. The CDR3 runs to 16 residues. Germline V gene data show CDR1 as SGHRS and CDR2 as YFSETQ. Per the authors' pipeline: Quantification of nucleated cells was approximated via reference gene primer amplification. Profiling relied on immunoSEQ multiplex PCR, and the TCRdb table lists in-frame clones only, not all of them. V, J and clone size were drawn from that table, and D and trimming were deduced from the DNA. Among roughly 120,000 clones listed, approximately 84% were seen once. This clone was observed a single time. This clonotype was sampled from a man aged 45 to 65 with acute or convalescent COVID-19. The sequencing sample was made of peripheral blood. This chain uses TRBV5-1 with TRBJ1-2, with D tentatively TRBD1 (5 bases). DNA of the CDR3: TGCGCCAGCAGCTTGGAAAGGGCGAATTTAAGGGGTGGCTACACCTTC. This translates into CASSLERANLRGGYTF.